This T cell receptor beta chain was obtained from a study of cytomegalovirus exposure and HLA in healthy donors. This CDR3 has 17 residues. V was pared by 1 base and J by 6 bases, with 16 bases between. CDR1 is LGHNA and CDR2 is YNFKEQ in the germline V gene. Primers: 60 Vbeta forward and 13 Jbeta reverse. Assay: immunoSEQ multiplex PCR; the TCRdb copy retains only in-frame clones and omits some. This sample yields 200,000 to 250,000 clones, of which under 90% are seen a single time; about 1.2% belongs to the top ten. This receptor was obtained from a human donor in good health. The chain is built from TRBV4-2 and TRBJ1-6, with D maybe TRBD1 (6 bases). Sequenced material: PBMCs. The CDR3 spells CASSQVAEGVGNSPLHF. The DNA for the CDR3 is TGTGCCAGCAGCCAAGTTGCCGAGGGGGTGGGTAATTCACCCCTCCACTTT.